The rows below give T cell receptor beta chains drawn from one sample of a study of blood T cell repertoires in COVID-19. Profiling relied on immunoSEQ multiplex PCR, and the TCRdb table lists in-frame clones only, not all of them. This table has about 250,000 clones, about 85% appearing once. The sample comprised peripheral blood. The receptors stem from a man between 18 and 35 years old with active or convalescent COVID-19. Each CDR3 is given without its conserved first and last residue. The D gene is left open where the match is weak.

j_gene	v_gene	d_gene	CDR3aa
TRBJ2-7	TRBV5-1	TRBD1	ASSLMGQGANEQY
TRBJ2-7	TRBV5-6	TRBD2	ASSPRRGGGAYEQY
TRBJ1-6	TRBV23-1	TRBD1	ASSQPGGANSPLH
TRBJ2-6	TRBV5-5	TRBD1	ASSPGTGSSGANVLT
TRBJ2-7	TRBV5-4	TRBD2	ASSSTSGATYEQY
TRBJ1-1	TRBV2	NA	ASSEFPPPGKNTEAF
TRBJ2-3	TRBV7-9	TRBD2	ASSRGTSGSSTDTQY
TRBJ2-5	TRBV6-2/TRBV6-3	TRBD2	ASSFLAGEAPRETQY
TRBJ1-5	TRBV6-1	NA	ASSEAPRGQPQH
TRBJ1-2	TRBV6-2/TRBV6-3	TRBD1	ASSPGTGGYGYT
TRBJ1-3	TRBV9	TRBD1	ASSVTGGNTIY
TRBJ2-1	TRBV2	TRBD2	ASTRTSGAYNEQF
TRBJ2-3	TRBV7-8	TRBD2	ASSLSREGTQY
TRBJ2-2	TRBV6-5	NA	ASKNFYVRTGELF
TRBJ1-2	TRBV28	NA	ASRDPGLHYGYT
TRBJ2-1	TRBV4-3	NA	ASSQDWLNEQF
TRBJ1-1	TRBV3-1/TRBV3-2	TRBD1	ASSQGGGTGRVQNTEAF
TRBJ2-1	TRBV6-1	NA	ASSEERSYNEQF
TRBJ1-2	TRBV6-2/TRBV6-3	NA	ASSFEAGRKKVSILFYGYT
TRBJ2-7	TRBV2	NA	ASKRQGTNSYEQY
TRBJ2-1	TRBV9	TRBD2	ASSARSSGRVWEQF
TRBJ2-1	TRBV7-2	TRBD2	ASSYVAGGTGYNEQF
TRBJ2-1	TRBV6-5	TRBD1	ASRPTIPGTGEQF
TRBJ1-2	TRBV28	NA	ASRAGVPSWGGYT
TRBJ2-5	TRBV14	TRBD2	ASSFPGSGSKTQY
TRBJ2-1	TRBV7-8	TRBD2	ASSPLAGNKDEQF
TRBJ1-2	TRBV19	TRBD1	ASTRDRSGYGYT
TRBJ2-3	TRBV29-1	TRBD2	SAHRFKTGGTDTQY
TRBJ2-7	TRBV5-5	NA	ASSVDRPHEQY
TRBJ1-5	TRBV19	TRBD1	ASSVDRGSYNQPQH
TRBJ2-7	TRBV27	NA	ASSLSVNLDEQY
TRBJ1-6	TRBV9	NA	ASSVLSQGNSPLH
TRBJ1-4	TRBV7-9	NA	ASSFETVLSEKLF
TRBJ1-6	TRBV18	NA	ASSPLPDNSPLH
TRBJ2-5	TRBV30	NA	AWSVGETQY
TRBJ2-7	TRBV11-2	NA	ASSLDIAYEQY
TRBJ2-3	TRBV30	TRBD2	AWSLPGGTDTQY
TRBJ2-2	TRBV4-1	TRBD2	ASSQLGAGAEAGELF
TRBJ2-2	TRBV5-1	TRBD2	ASRKLAGETGELF
TRBJ1-2	TRBV7-3	TRBD1	ASSAGTGWGYT
TRBJ2-1	TRBV27	TRBD2	ASRLAGSAEQF
TRBJ2-3	TRBV7-3	TRBD1	ASSLYGQGGTDTQY
TRBJ1-1	TRBV7-9	NA	ASSLVETEAF
TRBJ2-5	TRBV5-4	NA	ASSLGDYQETQY
TRBJ1-5	TRBV28	TRBD1	ASSSKVVTGGNQPQH
TRBJ2-7	TRBV6-5	TRBD1	ASSTDRGIYEQY
TRBJ2-7	TRBV10-3	NA	AISAQGYEQY